This TCR beta chain was identified in a study of OX40 agonist ivuxolimab in advanced cancers. Germline V gene data show CDR1 as SGHTA and CDR2 as FQGNSA. V shed 5 bases and J shed 5 bases, with 12 bases lying between them. This CDR3 has 13 residues. Remarks on this clone: What it binds is not known.

Regarding the study as a whole: Within 6 weeks, CD4+ and CD8+ blood T cells expanded clonally at 0.1 to 3.0 mg/kg.

Method: immunoSEQ multiplex PCR; TCRdb's copy keeps in-frame clones and lacks some. This sample has about 73,000 clones, with 75% to 95% found just once. This receptor was taken from an adult with an advanced solid tumor such as melanoma, head and neck, liver or kidney cancer. The V gene is TRBV7-2, the J gene TRBJ1-1, with no clear D. Material: CD4+ or CD8+ T cells sorted from blood, obtained in a trial of the OX40 agonist ivuxolimab. CDR3 residues: CASSPHDRTEAFF. CDR3 coding DNA: TGTGCCAGCAGCCCGCATGACCGAACTGAAGCTTTCTTT.